The present T cell receptor beta chain was sequenced within a study of T cells in Graves' hyperthyroidism and ophthalmopathy. About the study: Peripheral blood was secured at the point of initial diagnosis, before any treatment. Study observations and caveats: Most expanded thyroid clonotypes above 0.001 recurred in blood. Ophthalmopathy was identified by the model a median approximately 6.9 months ahead of onset.

Extraction of PBMCs used roughly 9.3 ml of fresh peripheral blood. This clonotype was seen ten or more times. Its matching antigen is unknown. Germline assignment: CDR1 SGHAT and CDR2 FQNNGV. The CDR3 has 15 residues. Deletions cut 3 bases from V and 1 base from J, with 13 bases between. RNA transcripts yielded amplified TCR beta CDR3 regions. Primed by the HTBI set, a first-round RT-PCR was run on the TCR CDR3. A single record per CDR3 protein comes from TCRdb applying MiXCR to the multiplex PCR reads. Among almost 500,000 distinct CDR3 sequences listed, 22% were seen once. The TCR comes from a woman between 70 and 85 years old with Graves' ophthalmopathy. The sample consisted of blood. V gene TRBV11-2 combines with J gene TRBJ2-7, with a tentative D call TRBD2 (6 bases). CDR3 in amino acids: CASSFHREPSYEQYF. The DNA for the CDR3 is TGTGCCAGCAGCTTTCACCGGGAGCCTTCCTACGAGCAGTACTTC.